The 16 T cell receptor beta chains reported below all come from one sample, sequenced in a study of T cells after yellow fever vaccination. One entry per CDR3 protein, called by TCRdb with MiXCR from the 5' RACE reads. The sample has about 310,000 distinct CDR3 sequences; around 3.6% are singletons. Here the sequenced sample was PBMCs, taken on the day of the yellow fever booster vaccination. The receptor set was obtained from a man younger than 30 who received the YFV17D yellow fever vaccine.

The V call is TRBV15, the J call TRBJ2-1; 9 nucleotides agree with TRBD1. The CDR3 length is 16 residues. Germline-derived CDR1 and CDR2 are LNHNV and YYDKDF (reference sequence). V shed 1 base, J shed 8 bases, and the junction held 9 bases outside the gene matches. DNA of the CDR3: TGTGCCACCAGCAGAGCTCCGGGACAGGGTGATCATGAGCAGTTCTTC. Translated: CATSRAPGQGDHEQFF.

This clonotype was seen repeatedly, ten times or more. The rearrangement joins TRBV4-2 to TRBJ1-5; D is unclear. The CDR3 loop spans 15 amino acids. The germline V and J ends were trimmed by 4 bases and 3 bases, with 13 bases remaining between them. Germline V CDR1 and CDR2: LGHNA, YNFKEQ. The CDR3 region has the DNA TGTGCCAGCAGCCCCCAACACGGTGTCAATCAGCCCCAGCATTTT. This encodes CASSPQHGVNQPQHF.

This clonotype was counted only a few times. A read error may account for a junction end that differs from germline. The gene calls are TRBV7-9 and TRBJ2-5; D assignment may be TRBD1 or TRBD2 (5 bases each). There are 13 residues in the CDR3. Germline CDR1 is SEHNR and CDR2 is FQNEAQ (reference sequence). This CDR3 reads CASSLAFRDVVCF. The CDR3 region has the DNA TGTGCCAGCAGCTTAGCCTTCCGGGACGTAGTATGCTTC.

This chain joins TRBV2 and TRBJ1-6; D remains ambiguous. The V gene's germline CDR1 is SNHLY and CDR2 FYNNEI. Deletions cut 4 bases from V and 8 bases from J, with 9 bases between. This CDR3 comprises 13 residues. The CDR3 sequence is CASSVEVHSPLHF. For the CDR3, the DNA is TGTGCCAGCAGTGTCGAGGTCCATTCACCCCTCCACTTT.

This clonotype has at least ten counts. The chain couples TRBV2 to TRBJ2-1; 7 nucleotides line up with TRBD1. After removal of 3 bases from V and 9 bases from J, the junction contained 8 bases not matched to a gene. This CDR3 contains 14 residues. Germline values: CDR1 SNHLY, CDR2 FYNNEI. The CDR3 DNA is TGTGCCAGCAGTGACCCGACAGGGAAAGGTGAGCAGTTCTTC. Protein sequence: CASSDPTGKGEQFF.

This clonotype has at least ten counts. The genes are TRBV7-3 and TRBJ2-3; 11 bases map to TRBD2. CDR1 is SGHTA, CDR2 FQGTGA, per germline. The CDR3 length is 17 residues. V lost 2 bases and J lost 3; bases outside the gene matches: 7. CDR3 residues: CASSLGLAGGPTDTQYF. CDR3 DNA: TGTGCCAGCAGCTTAGGGCTAGCGGGGGGCCCTACAGATACGCAGTATTTT.

At least ten counts were recorded for this clonotype. The chain is built from TRBV20-1 and TRBJ2-1; 10 bases align to TRBD2. The CDR3 consists of 14 residues. V lost 6 bases, J lost 7 bases, and 9 bases stayed unmatched. CDR1 DFQATT and CDR2 SNEGSKA come from the germline V gene (reference sequence). The CDR3 protein is CSATPGLARNEQFF. In nucleotides, the CDR3 is TGCAGTGCCACTCCGGGACTAGCGAGAAATGAGCAGTTCTTC.

The chain links TRBV4-1 to TRBJ2-7; tentatively, D is TRBD2 (5 bases). This CDR3 contains 18 residues. CDR1 and CDR2 from the germline V gene are MGHRA and YSYEKL. Trimming shortened V by 0 bases and J by 2 bases, and 20 bases separated the two germline ends. The DNA for the CDR3 is TGCGCCAGCAGCCAAGAATCCACTCGGGGATTCGTGACCTACGAGCAGTACGTC. Translated: CASSQESTRGFVTYEQYV.

J is TRBJ1-5 and V is TRBV28; no definite D call. The V end was cut by 7 bases, the J end by 6 bases, with 10 bases between. CDR3 length: 12 amino acids. The V gene's germline CDR1 is MDHEN and CDR2 SYDVKM. CDR3 residues: CASNSPGQPQHF. CDR3 coding DNA: TGTGCCAGCAACTCGCCGGGTCAGCCCCAGCATTTT.

This clonotype was recorded at least ten times. The chain combines TRBV5-1 with TRBJ2-2; 7 bases fit TRBD1. Trimming cost V 1 base and J 5 bases; bases outside gene matches: 8. The CDR3 is 16 amino acids. Germline lookup yields CDR1 SGHRS and CDR2 YFSETQ. CDR3 protein: CASSLREGARTGELFF. The CDR3 nucleotides read TGCGCCAGCAGCTTGAGAGAGGGGGCGCGAACCGGGGAGCTGTTTTTT.

This clonotype was found many times. The chain carries TRBV4-2 and TRBJ2-3; D gene ambiguous. V was shortened by 3 bases and J by 0 bases, with 7 bases between the two germline ends. The CDR3 extends over 14 amino acids. Germline CDR1 reads LGHNA; CDR2 reads YNFKEQ. CDR3 amino acids: CASSHEVSTDTQYF. The DNA for the CDR3 is TGTGCCAGCAGCCATGAAGTTAGCACAGATACGCAGTATTTT.

The rearrangement uses TRBV27 and TRBJ2-4; 7 bases agree with TRBD2. CDR1 and CDR2 (germline): MNHEY, SMNVEV (reference sequence). V lost 3 bases to trimming and J lost 1 base; unmatched junction nucleotides: 12. The CDR3 length is 18 residues. DNA for the CDR3: TGTGCCAGCAGTTTTATTTCAGGTGGGGGGGTGGCCAAAAACATTCAGTACTTC. Amino acid sequence: CASSFISGGGVAKNIQYF.

The sample holds many counts of this clonotype. The chain links TRBV6-6 to TRBJ2-1, with D tentatively TRBD1 (6 bases). The CDR3 sequence is 12 residues long. CDR1 is MNHNY, CDR2 SVGAGI, per germline (reference sequence). Trimming pared 6 bases from V and 4 bases from J, leaving 7 bases between. This chain's CDR3 is CASRDSYNEQFF. The CDR3, as DNA: TGTGCCAGCAGGGACAGTTACAATGAGCAGTTCTTC.

This clonotype has a count of ten or more. The rearrangement joins TRBV5-1 to TRBJ1-4, with D uncertain. From germline, CDR1 is SGHRS and CDR2 YFSETQ. The CDR3 totals 15 residues. V dropped 0 bases and J dropped 4 bases, with 10 bases sitting between them. CDR3 nucleotides: TGCGCCAGCAGCTTGGCCATGCAGAATAATGAAAAACTGTTTTTT. This translates into CASSLAMQNNEKLFF.

This clonotype has more than one count but fewer than ten. The chain couples TRBV20-1 to TRBJ2-3; D might be TRBD1 (6 bases). Germline lookup yields CDR1 DFQATT and CDR2 SNEGSKA (reference sequence). The V gene lost 1 base and the J gene lost 3 bases, with 17 bases spanning the gap. This CDR3 is built from 16 residues. CDR3 DNA sequence: TGCAGTGCTAGAGCAAGAATCCCGGGGACAACAGATACGCAGTATTTT. It codes for CSARARIPGTTDTQYF.

This clonotype was seen a few times. The J gene is TRBJ1-1, the V gene TRBV7-2; 7 positions agree with TRBD1. The length of the CDR3 is 14 residues. Germline lookup yields CDR1 SGHTA and CDR2 FQGNSA. The J segment lost 6 bases and the V segment lost 0 bases, leaving 4 bases of the junction unmatched. This chain's CDR3 is CASSLASQGAEAFF. CDR3 bases: TGTGCCAGCAGCTTAGCCTCGCAGGGGGCTGAAGCTTTCTTT.